One sample yielded the 27 T cell receptor beta chains listed below, sequenced in a study of T cell responses to AZD1222 COVID-19 vaccine. Profiling relied on immunoSEQ multiplex PCR, and the TCRdb table lists in-frame clones only, not all of them. The sample yields more than 90,000 clones, 75% to 95% seen once. This material consisted of peripheral blood, taken on day 0 of AZD1222 vaccination. These receptors all come from an adult in good health.

The V gene is TRBV7-9, the J gene TRBJ1-3, with D perhaps TRBD1 (6 bases). CDR1 is SEHNR and CDR2 is FQNEAQ in the germline V gene (reference sequence). The CDR3 runs 15 residues. Trimming cost V 5 bases and J 2 bases, with 13 bases left between them. DNA of the CDR3: TGTGCCAGCAGCCCGTCGGACAGTGCTGGAAACACCATATATTTT. Translating gives CASSPSDSAGNTIYF.

The chain recombines TRBV18 with TRBJ1-4, with D uncertain. The CDR3 consists of 13 residues. Germline assignment: CDR1 KGHSH and CDR2 LQKENI. Deletions cut 5 bases from V and 5 bases from J, with 9 bases between. The CDR3 sequence: CASSFAGNEKLFF. The CDR3 bases are TGTGCCAGCTCATTTGCGGGGAATGAAAAACTGTTTTTT.

J is TRBJ1-2 and V is TRBV5-1, with 8 bases that match TRBD1. V dropped 5 bases and J dropped 4; count of bases not matched to a gene: 7. The CDR3 loop spans 14 amino acids. The germline gives CDR1 SGHRS, CDR2 YFSETQ. The CDR3 DNA is TGCGCCAGCAGTTCCCCTGACAGGGGCTATGGCTACACCTTC. Its protein product is CASSSPDRGYGYTF.

This sequence joins TRBV5-4 and TRBJ2-3, with 9 bases matching TRBD2. The CDR3 runs 16 residues. CDR1 and CDR2 from the germline V gene are SGHNT and YYREEE (reference sequence). V shed 0 bases and J 2 bases; nucleotides not matched to a gene: 4. The CDR3 DNA follows: TGTGCCAGCAGCTTGGGGACTAGCGAGCTCACAGATACGCAGTATTTT. Protein sequence: CASSLGTSELTDTQYF.

The chain uses TRBV5-6 and TRBJ1-1; TRBD1 aligns across 10 bases. The CDR3 has 16 residues. Per germline, CDR1 SGHDT and CDR2 YYEEEE. V trimming: 4 bases; J trimming: 6 bases; junction bases outside the gene matches: 12. The CDR3 DNA reads as TGTGCCAGCAGCCTGGGGACAGGGGCATCCTGGGCTGAAGCTTTCTTT. Translating it yields CASSLGTGASWAEAFF.

The V gene is TRBV5-6, the J gene TRBJ1-6, with TRBD1 matching 9 bases. CDR1 and CDR2 from the germline V gene are SGHDT and YYEEEE. The CDR3 length is 16 residues. J was trimmed by 6 bases and V by 2 bases; bases with no gene match: 6. CDR3 DNA: TGTGCCAGCAGCTTCTCGGGACAGGGACTTAATTCACCCCTCCACTTT. The encoded protein is CASSFSGQGLNSPLHF.

In this sample, this clone turned up once. This chain joins TRBV19 and TRBJ1-6; D uncertain. The V and J ends lost 3 bases and 7 bases respectively, with 13 bases between them. Germline V lookup: CDR1 LNHDA, CDR2 SQIVND (reference sequence). This CDR3 has 15 residues. The CDR3 DNA reads TGTGCCAGTAGTATTCAGACCGCTCAAAATTCACCCCTCCACTTT. It yields the protein CASSIQTAQNSPLHF.

The gene calls are TRBV19 and TRBJ1-1; D uncertain. The CDR3 is 13 residues long. V was clipped by 10 bases and J by 3 bases, with 15 bases between them. The germline V gene encodes CDR1 LNHDA and CDR2 SQIVND (reference sequence). CDR3 sequence reads: CATAFDPHTEAFF. For the CDR3, the DNA is TGTGCCACTGCGTTCGACCCGCACACTGAAGCTTTCTTT.

DNA for the CDR3: TGCGCCAGCAGTGGGGGAACCGAGTTAGCGGAGTTCTTC. This codes for CASSGGTELAEFF. This rearrangement joins TRBV10-1 to TRBJ2-1; perhaps TRBD2 as D (6 bases). From germline, CDR1 is WNHNN and CDR2 SYGVQD (reference sequence). The length of the CDR3 is 13 residues. Trimming cost V 4 bases and J 14 bases, with 18 bases left between them.

This clone was recorded a few times. The V gene is TRBV28, the J gene TRBJ1-2; TRBD1 is a possible D gene (5 bases). The CDR3 contains 13 residues. The V gene's germline CDR1 is MDHEN and CDR2 SYDVKM. Trimming took 4 bases from V and 7 from J, leaving 13 bases between them. Written as DNA, the CDR3 is TGTGCCAGCAGTTCCGGGACCATAAGTGGCTACACCTTC. Translating it yields CASSSGTISGYTF.

The J gene is TRBJ1-2, the V gene TRBV14; 9 bases are shared with TRBD1. The germline CDR1 and CDR2 sequences are SGHDN and FVKESK. This CDR3 is 13 amino acids long. After removal of 2 bases from V and 8 bases from J, the junction contained 3 bases not matched to a gene. CDR3 sequence reads: CASSQQTGGGYTF. Here the CDR3 DNA reads TGTGCCAGCAGCCAACAGACAGGGGGAGGCTACACCTTC.

This sequence joins TRBV5-1 and TRBJ2-7; either TRBD1 or TRBD2 may fit D (5 bases each). V was clipped by 2 bases and J by 0 bases, with 9 bases between them. The V gene's germline CDR1 is SGHRS and CDR2 YFSETQ. This CDR3 spans 14 amino acids. CDR3 in DNA: TGCGCCAGCAGCTTCGGGACGGACTCCTACGAGCAGTACTTC. Protein sequence: CASSFGTDSYEQYF.

The chain links TRBV7-8 to TRBJ1-1; D may be TRBD1 (6 bases). V lost 4 bases, J lost 4 bases, and 13 bases lay in between. The CDR3 runs 14 residues. Germline V lookup: CDR1 SGHVS, CDR2 FQNEAQ. The CDR3 protein is CASSSQGRSTEAFF. The CDR3 DNA follows: TGTGCCAGCAGCTCACAGGGTCGGAGCACTGAAGCTTTCTTT. Variable domain in full (rest from reference TRBV7-8 and TRBJ1-1): GAGVSQSPRYKVAKRGQDVALRCDPISGHVSLFWYQQALGQGPEFLTYFQNEAQLDKSGLPSDRFFAERPEGSVSTLKIQRTQQEDSAVYLCASSSQGRSTEAFFGQGTRLTVV.

The chain recombines TRBV7-2 with TRBJ1-2, with 8 bases aligning to TRBD1. V shed 6 bases and J 4 bases; nucleotides not matched to a gene: 16. CDR1 and CDR2 from the germline V gene are SGHTA and FQGNSA. The CDR3 runs to 17 residues. The CDR3 bases are TGTGCCAGCAGACAAATCAAGGACAGGGCTCTTGTCTATGGCTACACCTTC. It translates to CASRQIKDRALVYGYTF.

V usage is TRBV3-1 (or the pseudogene TRBV3-2) and J usage is TRBJ1-2; D gene uncertain. There are 14 residues in the CDR3. V lost 0 bases and J 13 bases, leaving 18 bases between the germline ends. Germline V lookup: CDR1 LGHDT, CDR2 YNNKEL (reference sequence). CDR3 sequence reads: CASSQDWGTPGSTF. The CDR3 DNA is TGTGCCAGCAGCCAAGATTGGGGAACCCCGGGGTCCACCTTC.

The chain is built from TRBV6-6 and TRBJ1-5, with TRBD1 as a possible D gene (5 bases). Germline V gene lookup returns CDR1 MNHNY and CDR2 SVGAGI (reference sequence). V was trimmed by 8 bases and J by 2 bases, leaving 16 bases between them. The CDR3 spans 15 residues. The DNA for the CDR3 is TGTGCCAGCTCCGGGGCTTTAAAGGGCAATCAGCCCCAGCATTTT. Protein: CASSGALKGNQPQHF.

The gene calls are TRBV11-2 and TRBJ2-5; 8 bases fit TRBD2. Germline values: CDR1 SGHAT, CDR2 FQNNGV. The CDR3 is 18 residues long. The V segment lost 2 bases and the J segment 2 bases; nucleotides outside the gene matches: 13. The CDR3 protein is CASSLFQRGPIAQETQYF. CDR3 DNA: TGTGCCAGCAGCTTATTCCAGCGGGGGCCTATAGCACAAGAGACCCAGTACTTC. Based on the CDR3 plus reference TRBV11-2 and TRBJ2-5, the full variable domain is EAGVAQSPRYKIIEKRQSVAFWCNPISGHATLYWYQQILGQGPKLLIQFQNNGVVDDSQLPKDRFSAERLKGVDSTLKIQPAKLEDSAVYLCASSLFQRGPIAQETQYFGPGTRLLVL.

This clone has just one count. V and J are TRBV5-1 and TRBJ2-1; 11 bases fit TRBD2. The ends lost 4 bases at V and 10 bases at J; junction bases unmatched: 10. The germline V gene encodes CDR1 SGHRS and CDR2 YFSETQ. The CDR3 is 15 residues long. The CDR3 loop reads CASSGGLAASGEQFF. In nucleotides, the CDR3 is TGCGCCAGCAGCGGGGGACTAGCGGCTTCCGGGGAGCAGTTCTTC.

The V call is TRBV3-1 (or the pseudogene TRBV3-2), the J call TRBJ1-2; tentatively, D is TRBD1 (6 bases). This CDR3 has 13 residues. V was shortened by 8 bases and J by 2 bases, with 12 bases between the two germline ends. The germline V gene has CDR1 LGHDT and CDR2 YNNKEL (reference sequence). CDR3 amino acids: CASRGASNYGYTF. The DNA for the CDR3 is TGTGCCAGCCGGGGGGCCTCCAACTATGGCTACACCTTC.

The rearrangement links TRBV11-2 to TRBJ1-3; perhaps TRBD1 as D (6 bases). The germline V gene encodes CDR1 SGHAT and CDR2 FQNNGV. The CDR3 length is 16 residues. V lost 1 base and J 0 bases, leaving 10 bases between the germline ends. In DNA form, the CDR3 reads TGTGCCAGCAGCTTAGGTTGGGGGGCCTCTGGAAACACCATATATTTT. Its protein product is CASSLGWGASGNTIYF.

This chain connects TRBV11-1 to TRBJ2-7; TRBD2 matches at 9 bases. This CDR3 is 13 amino acids long. In germline, CDR1 is SGHAT, CDR2 FQDESV (reference sequence). V lost 5 bases to trimming and J lost 6 bases; unmatched junction nucleotides: 5. The CDR3 loop is CASSPGLAFEQYF. As DNA, the CDR3 is TGTGCCAGCAGCCCGGGACTAGCCTTCGAGCAGTACTTC.

This clone has just a few counts. This chain uses TRBV4-1 with TRBJ1-6; unclear D gene. The CDR3 sequence is 14 residues long. CDR1 and CDR2 from the germline V gene are MGHRA and YSYEKL. Trimming stripped 2 bases from V and 5 bases from J, with 7 bases between. CDR3 nucleotide sequence: TGCGCCAGCAGCCAACAGAACAATAATTCACCCCTCCACTTT. Encoded protein: CASSQQNNNSPLHF.

Here the CDR3 DNA reads TGTGCCAGCAGTGAAAGTTACTCTGGAAACACCATATATTTT. Protein sequence: CASSESYSGNTIYF. The V gene is TRBV2, the J gene TRBJ1-3, with D hard to call. The germline V gene encodes CDR1 SNHLY and CDR2 FYNNEI. V was pared by 2 bases and J by 0 bases, with 5 bases between. The CDR3 contains 14 residues.

This chain uses TRBV28 with TRBJ1-3; the D gene is possibly TRBD1 (5 bases). Trimming cost V 8 bases and J 0 bases, with 26 bases left between them. The CDR3 totals 19 residues. The germline V gene encodes CDR1 MDHEN and CDR2 SYDVKM. CDR3 sequence: CASFPRQYSPINSGNTIYF. CDR3 coding DNA: TGTGCCAGCTTTCCGAGACAGTATAGTCCTATCAACTCTGGAAACACCATATATTTT.

The V and J genes are TRBV5-1 and TRBJ1-2; D is undetermined. The CDR3 extends over 12 amino acids. Germline assignment: CDR1 SGHRS and CDR2 YFSETQ. The V end was cut by 3 bases, the J end by 6 bases, with 9 bases between. In DNA, the CDR3 is TGCGCCAGCAGCTCTTGGAGAGATGGCTACACCTTC. Its protein product is CASSSWRDGYTF.

V is TRBV30 and J is TRBJ2-1; D uncertain. This CDR3 is built from 11 residues. Per germline, CDR1 GTSNPN and CDR2 SVGIG (reference sequence). V shed 4 bases and J shed 9 bases, with 10 bases lying between them. The CDR3 reads CAWIRAREQFF. The DNA of the CDR3 is TGTGCCTGGATCAGAGCTCGTGAGCAGTTCTTC.

This chain joins TRBV9 and TRBJ2-2; TRBD2 agrees at 14 bases. In germline, CDR1 is SGDLS, CDR2 YYNGEE. The CDR3 totals 19 residues. Trimming at V came to 3 bases and at J to 4 bases, leaving 11 bases not matched to a gene. CDR3 in DNA: TGTGCCAGCAGCGCCGGGCGAGGACTAGCGGGGGGCGGCACCGGGGAGCTGTTTTTT. Translation gives CASSAGRGLAGGGTGELFF.